Shown below are 4 T cell receptor beta chains from a single sample sequenced in a study of shared clonotypes between healthy human individuals. Assay used: immunoSEQ multiplex PCR; TCRdb lists only in-frame clones, some missing. The sample includes around 1.9 million clones, just over 90% of them seen just once. Naive CD8 isolation took CD45RO-negative cells positively selected for CCR7 and excluded terminally differentiated effector memory CD45RA+ cells. Sequenced input: naive CD8+ T cells from PBMCs. The receptors here all came from a young man in good health. Some clones in this sample may be carry-over from other donors' samples.

J is TRBJ2-1 and V is TRBV4-3, with 8 bases matching TRBD2. Germline values: CDR1 LGHNA, CDR2 YSLEER. V was pared by 2 bases and J by 4 bases, with 7 bases of the junction left unmatched. CDR3 length: 16 amino acids. CDR3 sequence: CASSQHSGIGYNEQFF. The DNA of the CDR3 is TGCGCCAGCAGCCAACATAGCGGGATCGGGTACAATGAGCAGTTCTTC.

CDR3 region: CASREDRGINEQFF. For the CDR3, the DNA is TGTGCCAGCCGAGAGGACAGGGGAATAAATGAGCAGTTCTTC. The rearrangement links TRBV27 to TRBJ2-1, with 9 bases aligning to TRBD1. The CDR3 spans 14 residues. Trimming removed 8 bases from V and 7 bases from J; junction bases left unmatched: 9. Germline V CDR1 and CDR2: MNHEY, SMNVEV (reference sequence).

The chain links TRBV6-5 to TRBJ2-1, with 8 bases that match TRBD2. The CDR3 has 13 amino acids. Germline CDR1 MNHEY, CDR2 SVGAGI. The junction had 1 base not matched to a gene; V was cut back by 3 bases and J by 6 bases. The CDR3 bases are TGTGCCAGCAGTTATACTAGCGGCAATGAGCAGTTCTTC. Residues: CASSYTSGNEQFF.

V gene TRBV7-9 combines with J gene TRBJ1-3; D ambiguous. CDR3 length equals 15 residues. Germline loops: CDR1 SEHNR, CDR2 FQNEAQ (reference sequence). V lost 0 bases, J lost 2 bases, and 8 bases lay in between. The chain's CDR3 is CASSLAGSAGNTIYF. The DNA of the CDR3 is TGTGCCAGCAGCTTAGCAGGGTCGGCTGGAAACACCATATATTTT.